The 5 T cell receptor beta chains below were found in one sample sequenced in a study of cytomegalovirus exposure and HLA in healthy donors. PCR employed 60 Vbeta and 13 Jbeta primers. Here immunoSEQ multiplex PCR was the method, and the copy in TCRdb shows in-frame clones only, minus some. The sample has 160,000 or so clones; roughly 85% are singletons. The sequencing sample was made of PBMCs. These receptors were collected from a woman between 40 and 55 years old in good health and CMV-seronegative.

The chain uses TRBV2 and TRBJ1-1; 9 nucleotides match TRBD1. The V gene end was trimmed by 0 bases and the J gene end by 4 bases; junction bases not matched to a gene: 3. Germline-derived CDR1 and CDR2 are SNHLY and FYNNEI. CDR3 length equals 15 residues. CDR3 loop: CASSEAETGGTEAFF. The CDR3 nucleotides are TGTGCCAGCAGTGAAGCGGAGACAGGGGGCACTGAAGCTTTCTTT. The whole variable domain, filled in from reference TRBV2 and TRBJ1-1, reads EPEVTQTPSHQVTQMGQEVILRCVPISNHLYFYWYRQILGQKVEFLVSFYNNEISEKSEIFDDQFSVERPDGSNFTLKIRSTKLEDSAMYFCASSEAETGGTEAFFGQGTRLTVV.

This chain uses TRBV5-5 with TRBJ1-2, with D unclear. Trimming removed 4 bases at V and 8 bases at J, with 15 bases between. The length of the CDR3 is 13 residues. Germline V gene sequence: CDR1 SGHKS, CDR2 YYEKEE (reference sequence). CDR3 coding DNA: TGTGCCAGCAGCCTCCACCTAGATTTAGGCTACACCTTC. Its translation: CASSLHLDLGYTF.

V usage is TRBV30 and J usage is TRBJ1-4, with 8 positions matching TRBD1. Germline V gene sequence: CDR1 GTSNPN, CDR2 SVGIG (reference sequence). The ends lost 3 bases at V and 8 bases at J; junction bases unmatched: 11. The CDR3 extends over 15 amino acids. The CDR3 DNA is TGTGCCTGGAGCGACCCCGGGACAGGAGGCGAAAAACTGTTTTTT. Translated: CAWSDPGTGGEKLFF.

In its sample, this clone was seen a few times. This CDR3 is also generated by other DNA sequences in the sample. The chain couples TRBV5-6 to TRBJ2-7, with D tentatively TRBD2 (5 bases). The V gene's germline CDR1 is SGHDT and CDR2 YYEEEE. CDR3 size: 13 residues. V lost 1 base, J lost 0 bases, and 5 bases lay in between. CDR3 DNA sequence: TGTGCCAGCAGCTTGCGGGGCTCCTACGAGCAGTACTTC. Translating it yields CASSLRGSYEQYF.

The chain carries TRBV12-5 and TRBJ1-3; possibly TRBD1 for D (5 bases). The germline V gene encodes CDR1 LGHNT and CDR2 FRNRAP. CDR3 size: 15 residues. The V and J ends lost 5 bases and 0 bases respectively, with 11 bases between them. The CDR3 region has the DNA TGTGCTAGTGGTACAGGATTCAGCTCTGGAAACACCATATATTTT. Translating it yields CASGTGFSSGNTIYF.